A single sample gave rise to the 11 T cell receptor beta chains below, sequenced in a study of CD8+ T cells in alopecia areata listed by TCRdb under 2018. Receptor amplification or capture employed the immunoSEQ multiplex PCR assay. To provide template for TCR sequencing, every sample had RNA extracted and reverse transcribed into cDNA. TCRdb took this table from immuneACCESS and kept in-frame rearrangements with V and J called. Such tables lack part of the clones; where checked against another copy, unresolved V genes explain under half of the gap, and the rest is unexplained. This sample is represented by over 95,000 clones; 50% to 75% of them were singletons. 15% to 19% of the sample is taken by the ten largest. Read against the paper, the sample's time point label means: around 4 weeks on oral tofacitinib. The sample's treatment or condition label, in plain terms: oral pan-JAK inhibitor, 5-10 mg twice daily.

The starting material was CD8+ T cells sorted from blood, obtained at week 4, from a patient treated with tofacitinib. The receptors here all came from a human donor with alopecia areata.

The chain combines TRBV2 with TRBJ2-7, with 7 bases identical to TRBD2. The trim removed 0 bases at V and 0 bases at J, leaving 5 bases unmatched. The germline V gene has CDR1 SNHLY and CDR2 FYNNEI. CDR3 length: 16 residues. The CDR3 sequence: CASSEARLAASYEQYF. In DNA, the CDR3 is TGTGCCAGCAGTGAAGCGCGTCTAGCGGCCTCCTACGAGCAGTACTTC.

This chain uses TRBV2 with TRBJ2-3; 7 positions match TRBD2. In germline, CDR1 is SNHLY, CDR2 FYNNEI. This CDR3 is built from 14 residues. Trimming at V came to 7 bases and at J to 4 bases, leaving 8 bases not matched to a gene. CDR3 in amino acids: CASTTSAPSDTQYF. The CDR3 nucleotides read TGTGCCAGCACCACTAGCGCCCCTTCAGATACGCAGTATTTT.

The chain joins TRBV28 to TRBJ1-4; TRBD1 might be the D (5 bases). Trimming left V 7 bases short and J 7 bases short, with 19 bases between. CDR3 length: 15 amino acids. The germline CDR1 and CDR2 sequences are MDHEN and SYDVKM. The chain's CDR3 is CASNSGEGRSEKLFF. DNA for the CDR3: TGTGCCAGCAACTCTGGGGAGGGGCGGTCTGAAAAACTGTTTTTT.

V and J are TRBV29-1 and TRBJ2-2; 9 bases are shared with TRBD1. The CDR3 contains 15 residues. The germline V gene has CDR1 SQVTM and CDR2 ANQGSEA. The J segment lost 8 bases and the V segment lost 1 base, leaving 8 bases of the junction unmatched. The CDR3 region has the DNA TGCAGCGTTGAAGGACAGGGGGGATCACCGGGGGAGCTGTTTTTT. It yields the protein CSVEGQGGSPGELFF.

This sequence joins TRBV29-1 and TRBJ1-4; TRBD1 aligns across 9 bases. From germline, CDR1 is SQVTM and CDR2 ANQGSEA. This CDR3 region has 17 residues. V was pared by 3 bases and J by 1 base, with 9 bases of the junction left unmatched. The CDR3 loop is CSVEGDRESLTNEKLFF. CDR3 DNA sequence: TGCAGCGTTGAGGGGGACAGGGAATCATTAACTAATGAAAAACTGTTTTTT.

This clone was found many times. The chain joins TRBV23-1 to TRBJ1-6; D is unclear. TRBV23-1 is identified as an open reading frame with a role that is uncertain. The germline V and J ends were trimmed by 3 bases and 6 bases, with 12 bases remaining between them. The CDR3 spans 15 residues. CDR3 residues: CASSHNTLSNSPLHF. The DNA of the CDR3 is TGCGCCAGCAGTCACAATACACTGAGTAATTCACCCCTCCACTTT.

This chain connects TRBV27 to TRBJ1-5; D is perhaps TRBD1 (5 bases). The CDR3 length is 14 residues. In germline, CDR1 is MNHEY, CDR2 SMNVEV (reference sequence). The V gene lost 11 bases and the J gene lost 7 bases, with 21 bases spanning the gap. In DNA, the CDR3 is TGTGCCGACCACCAGGGCCGGAAGGAGCAGCCCCAGCATTTT. This translates into CADHQGRKEQPQHF.

As for this clone: A far more abundant clone sits one base away, making this likely a read error. Other DNA sequences in the same sample also yield this CDR3. The V call is TRBV5-4, the J call TRBJ1-6; 7 bases are shared with TRBD1. CDR3 length: 15 amino acids. CDR1 is SGHNT and CDR2 is YYREEE in the germline V gene (reference sequence). CDR3 region: CASSQDGEGASPLHF. The CDR3 DNA reads TGCGCCAGCAGCCAAGATGGAGAGGGGGCTTCACCCCTTCACTTT.

V and J are TRBV5-6 and TRBJ2-1; D may be TRBD2 (6 bases). Trimming removed 3 bases at V and 0 bases at J, with 10 bases between. The CDR3 is made up of 15 amino acids. The germline V gene has CDR1 SGHDT and CDR2 YYEEEE. In DNA form, the CDR3 reads TGTGCCAGCAGCTACCTAGCGAGCTCCTACAATGAGCAGTTCTTC. Encoded protein: CASSYLASSYNEQFF.

The CDR3 nucleotides are TGTGCCAGCAGTGAACGGGGCAGCCGCAGCACAGATACGCAGTATTTT. Amino acid sequence: CASSERGSRSTDTQYF. This sequence joins TRBV2 and TRBJ2-3; D could derive from TRBD1 or TRBD2 (5 bases each). This CDR3 spans 16 amino acids. Germline assignment: CDR1 SNHLY and CDR2 FYNNEI. Trimming stripped 2 bases from V and 0 bases from J, with 12 bases between.

CDR3 amino acids: CASSFSSPGSSYNEQFF. In DNA, the CDR3 is TGTGCCAGCAGTTTCTCCAGCCCTGGGAGCTCCTACAATGAGCAGTTCTTC. The chain carries TRBV27 and TRBJ2-1, with D perhaps TRBD2 (5 bases). Germline loops: CDR1 MNHEY, CDR2 SMNVEV (reference sequence). V was shortened by 3 bases and J by 0 bases, with 15 bases between the two germline ends. This CDR3 is 17 amino acids long.